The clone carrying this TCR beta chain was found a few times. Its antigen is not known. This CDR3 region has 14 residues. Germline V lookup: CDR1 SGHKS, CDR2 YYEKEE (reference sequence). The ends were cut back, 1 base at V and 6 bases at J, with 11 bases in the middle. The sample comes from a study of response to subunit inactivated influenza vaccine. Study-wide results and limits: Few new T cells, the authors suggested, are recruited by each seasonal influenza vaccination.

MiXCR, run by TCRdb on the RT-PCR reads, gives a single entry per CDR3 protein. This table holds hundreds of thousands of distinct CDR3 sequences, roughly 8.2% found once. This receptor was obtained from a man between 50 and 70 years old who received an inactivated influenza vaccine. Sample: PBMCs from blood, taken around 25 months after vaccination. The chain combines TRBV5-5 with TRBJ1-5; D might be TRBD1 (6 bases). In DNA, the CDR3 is TGTGCCAGCAGCTTGATCACAGGGAGTCAGCCCCAGCATTTT. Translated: CASSLITGSQPQHF. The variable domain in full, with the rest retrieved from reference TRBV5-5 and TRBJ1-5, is DAGVTQSPTHLIKTRGQQVTLRCSPISGHKSVSWYQQVLGQGPQFIFQYYEKEERGRGNFPDRFSARQFPNYSSELNVNALLLGDSALYLCASSLITGSQPQHFGDGTRLSIL.